This TCR beta chain stems from a study of brain T cells in children with intractable seizures. To note about this clone: No antigen is known for it.

Data came from immunoSEQ multiplex PCR; TCRdb stores just in-frame clones and leaves some out. The table shows around 80,000 clones, with approximately 89% occurring only once. Findings and caveats of the study: Pre-surgery blood may have been undersampled, hiding some clones. Patients' HCMV serostatus was unknown; virus specificity rests on CDR3 similarity alone.

The sequenced cases were selected for having the highest brain T cell transcript signatures. At least one anti-epileptic drug was given before surgery. The sequence was collected from a girl aged 2-15 years with Rasmussen encephalitis and intractable seizures. The material sequenced was peripheral blood, taken at surgery.

The CDR3 spells CASSRQGVMNTGELFF. CDR3 DNA sequence: TGTGCCAGCAGTCGACAGGGGGTGATGAACACCGGGGAGCTGTTTTTT. This sequence joins TRBV7-2 and TRBJ2-2, with 9 bases lining up with TRBD1. Germline V gene lookup returns CDR1 SGHTA and CDR2 FQGNSA. Trimming took 6 bases from V and 1 from J; bases not matched to a gene: 6. CDR3 length equals 16 residues. The full variable domain, with the rest looked up from reference TRBV7-2 and TRBJ2-2, is GAGVSQSPSNKVTEKGKDVELRCDPISGHTALYWYRQSLGQGLEFLIYFQGNSAPDKSGLPSDRFSAERTGGSVSTLTIQRTQQEDSAVYLCASSRQGVMNTGELFFGEGSRLTVL.